This paragraph covers one TCR beta chain sequence. TCRdb's table, derived via immunoSEQ multiplex PCR, lists solely in-frame clones and lacks some. The sample lists approximately 300,000 clones, around 88% occurring once. This sample is drawn from a study of blood T cell repertoires in COVID-19. The CDR3 contains 15 residues. J lost 4 bases, V lost 1 base, and 5 bases had no gene match. Germline V gene sequence: CDR1 LGHDT, CDR2 YNNKEL (reference sequence). Source material: peripheral blood. The chain joins TRBV3-1 (or the pseudogene TRBV3-2) to TRBJ2-7; 9 bases line up with TRBD1. The source is a woman aged 50 to 65 with acute or convalescent COVID-19. The CDR3 sequence is CASSQATGGSYEQYF. The CDR3 nucleotides read TGTGCCAGCAGCCAAGCCACAGGGGGCTCTTACGAGCAGTACTTC.